A selection of T cell receptor beta chains follows, all from one sample in a study of radiation and T cells in renal cell carcinoma. Profiled with immunoSEQ multiplex PCR; TCRdb holds only in-frame clones, not every one. Here the sample spans roughly 120,000 clones, about four fifths being singletons. This specimen consisted of blood, obtained from a patient whose treatment included radiotherapy and nephrectomy. The origin of the receptors is a woman between 55 and 75 years old with renal cell carcinoma. The CDR3 runs from the conserved cysteine through the conserved F or W. D genes are given only for firm matches. Expanded clones get a size class; other rows say once, few or many, or leave the size out.

j_call d_call v_call clone_size cdr3_nt cdr3_aa
TRBJ1-2 . TRBV15 . TGTGCCACCAGCCGGGACGGTCAATATGGCTACACCTTC CATSRDGQYGYTF
TRBJ1-6 . TRBV6-1 . TGTGCCAGCAGTGAAGCCTGGGGGGTCAATTCACCCCTCCACTTT CASSEAWGVNSPLHF
TRBJ2-2 . TRBV6-5 . TGTGCCAGCAGCCCGGGTGCCGGGGAGCTGTTTTTT CASSPGAGELFF
TRBJ2-4 . TRBV28 . TGTGCCAGCAGTTATCTAAGGGCAGGATTAGCCAAAAACATTCAGTACTTC CASSYLRAGLAKNIQYF
TRBJ1-1 TRBD1 TRBV29-1 few TGCAGCGTCGGACGGGACAGGAACACTGAAGCTTTCTTT CSVGRDRNTEAFF
TRBJ2-7 TRBD1 TRBV7-9 . TGTGCCAGCAGCAGGACAGGCTACGAGCAGTACTTC CASSRTGYEQYF
TRBJ1-1 . TRBV5-1 . TGCGCCAGCAGCTTCAGGGTGGGGGATTGGAGCGGAAACACTGAAGCTTTCTTT CASSFRVGDWSGNTEAFF
TRBJ2-7 . TRBV11-1 . TGTGCCAGCAGCTTAGGAGAGCGGAGCTCCTACGAGCAGTACTTC CASSLGERSSYEQYF
TRBJ2-5 . TRBV7-9 . TGTGCCAGCAGCTCCCCAGGGGAGGAGTGGGAGACCCAGTACTTC CASSSPGEEWETQYF
TRBJ1-4 TRBD1 TRBV6-5 . TGTGCCAGCAGTTTCGACAGGGTGCCGCTAAATGAAAAACTGTTTTTT CASSFDRVPLNEKLFF
TRBJ1-5 . TRBV2 . TGTGCCAGCAGTCCACCCTCTCAGCCCCAGCATTTT CASSPPSQPQHF
TRBJ1-1 . TRBV5-8 . TGTGCCAGCAGCTCTCGTGGGACTGAAGCTTTCTTT CASSSRGTEAFF
TRBJ2-5 . TRBV19 few TGTGCCAGTAGTATCATGGCCTCGTACCAAGAGACCCAGTACTTC CASSIMASYQETQYF
TRBJ1-1 TRBD1 TRBV7-9 . TGTGCCAGCAGACGTACAGGGGACACTGAAGCTTTCTTT CASRRTGDTEAFF
TRBJ2-3 TRBD2 TRBV9 . TGTGCCAGCAGCACCCGACCCCAGGGACTAGCGGCAGATACGCAGTATTTT CASSTRPQGLAADTQYF
TRBJ1-2 . TRBV4-1 . TGCGCCAGCAGCCATGGAGACCTCGGCGGCTACACCTTC CASSHGDLGGYTF
TRBJ1-1 . TRBV5-1 few TGCGCCAGCAGTAGGTCGGACACTGAAGCTTTCTTT CASSRSDTEAFF
TRBJ2-1 . TRBV6-1 . TGTGCCAGCTGTAGGAGTACGGCCTACAATGAGCAGTTCTTC CASCRSTAYNEQFF
TRBJ1-2 . TRBV29-1 . TGCAGCGTTGAAGCAGGGCCCTATGGCTACACCTTC CSVEAGPYGYTF
TRBJ1-1 TRBD1 TRBV10-3 few TGTGCCATCAGTGGGGCAGGGGGCACTGAAGCTTTCTTT CAISGAGGTEAFF
TRBJ1-5 . TRBV15 . TGTGCCACCAGCAGAGATGGACAGCCCCAGCATTTT CATSRDGQPQHF
TRBJ1-1 TRBD1 TRBV6-5 few TGTGCCAGCAGTTATGCCGGGACAGATAAAGCTTTCTTT CASSYAGTDKAFF
TRBJ1-1 . TRBV6-1 . TGTGCCAGCAGGGCAGAAATGAACACTGAAGCTTTCTTT CASRAEMNTEAFF
TRBJ2-7 . TRBV5-6 . TGTGCCAGCAGCTTGAAAAACTGGGGCCGTTTTAGCTCCTACGAGCAGTACTTC CASSLKNWGRFSSYEQYF
TRBJ2-2 TRBD2 TRBV19 . TGTGCCAGTAGTCCGGGGGGTAACGGGGAGCTGTTTTTT CASSPGGNGELFF
TRBJ1-1 . TRBV6-1 many TGTGCCAGTGGACACCTGAACACTGAAGCTTTCTTT CASGHLNTEAFF
TRBJ2-7 TRBD2 TRBV7-2 . TGTGCCAGCAGCCCACAAAGGACTAGCGGCGAGCAGTACTTC CASSPQRTSGEQYF
TRBJ2-2 . TRBV5-1 . TGCGCCAGCAGCTTGGACGGGGTCGGGGAGCTGTTTTTT CASSLDGVGELFF
TRBJ2-4 TRBD1 TRBV9 . TGTGCCAGCAGCGTAGTTAGGGACAGCTTAGCCAAAAACATTCAGTACTTC CASSVVRDSLAKNIQYF
TRBJ2-5 . TRBV20-1 . TGCAGTGCTAGGGGAGAGACCCAGTACTTC CSARGETQYF
TRBJ2-7 . TRBV5-8 . TGTGCCAGCAGCTTGTACAGCGGCTATTGGACCTACGAGCAGTACTTC CASSLYSGYWTYEQYF
TRBJ1-2 TRBD1 TRBV9 . TGTGCCAGCAGCGTAGGGGACAGGGGATGGAACTATGGCTACACCTTC CASSVGDRGWNYGYTF
TRBJ1-1 . TRBV18 . TGTGCCAGCTCACCACGATCTCAGGGGCTAGCCTTGAACACTGAAGCTTTCTTT CASSPRSQGLALNTEAFF
TRBJ1-2 TRBD1 TRBV2 . TGTGCCAGCAGCCCGCTCCAGGGGGCGAACTATGGCTACACCTTC CASSPLQGANYGYTF
TRBJ2-1 TRBD2 TRBV9 . TGTGCCAGCACTAGCGGGAGTAGGTCCTACAATGAGCAGTTCTTC CASTSGSRSYNEQFF
TRBJ2-7 . TRBV28 . TGTGCCAGCAGCCCCCGGTACGGGTACGAGCAGTACTTC CASSPRYGYEQYF
TRBJ2-2 . TRBV7-3 . TGTGCCAGCAGCTCTCACAGGAACACCGGGGAGCTGTTTTTT CASSSHRNTGELFF
TRBJ2-3 . TRBV19 . TGTGCCAGTAGCTCCAACACAGATACGCAGTATTTT CASSSNTDTQYF
TRBJ2-2 . TRBV9 once TGTGCCAGCAGCGTAGGGGCAGGGGTTTATGCCGGGGAGCTGTTTTTT CASSVGAGVYAGELFF
TRBJ2-3 TRBD2 TRBV5-4 . TGTGCCAGCAGCTTACGGACTAGAGGGACAGATACGCAGTATTTT CASSLRTRGTDTQYF
TRBJ2-7 TRBD1 TRBV5-5 . TGTGCCAGCAGTTTTCCCAGACCAGGGGGACATCGAACCTACGAGCAGTACTTC CASSFPRPGGHRTYEQYF
TRBJ1-6 . TRBV5-1 few TGCGCCAGCAGCTCCAAGACAACCCTAAGGACACCCCTCCACTTT CASSSKTTLRTPLHF
TRBJ2-5 . TRBV6-6 . TGTGCCAGCAGTTACGCCGTCCGGGGGGCTAAGACCCAGTACTTC CASSYAVRGAKTQYF
TRBJ1-2 . TRBV30 . TGTGCCTGCACAGAATTCTATGGCTACACCTTC CACTEFYGYTF
TRBJ2-5 . TRBV20-1 . TGCAGTGCTCCAACTACACATACCCAGTACTTC CSAPTTHTQYF
TRBJ2-1 . TRBV27 . TGTGCCAGCAGTTGGCAGGGGCTGAACAATGAGCAGTTCTTC CASSWQGLNNEQFF